One sample yielded the 14 T cell receptor beta chains listed below, sequenced in a study of response to subunit inactivated influenza vaccine. MiXCR, run by TCRdb on the RT-PCR reads, gives a single entry per CDR3 protein. The sample yields 500,000 to 550,000 distinct CDR3 sequences, around 21% seen once. The sample also formed part of further work on T cells expressing NK-cell markers. This second report adds: A 5'RACE template switching approach incorporating UMIs was used to make TCR beta cDNA.

Specimen: CD4+ T cells sorted from PBMCs, collected roughly 13 days after vaccination. These TCRs come from a man aged 50-59 years who received an inactivated influenza vaccine.

The chain recombines TRBV4-2 with TRBJ2-3, with a tentative D call TRBD2 (6 bases). The V and J ends lost 3 bases and 2 bases respectively, with 18 bases between them. Germline V gene data show CDR1 as LGHNA and CDR2 as YNFKEQ. The CDR3 contains 17 residues. CDR3 in DNA: TGTGCCAGCAGCCAGGGAGGTGGAGGCAGCCTCACAGATACGCAGTATTTT. It yields the protein CASSQGGGGSLTDTQYF.

The gene calls are TRBV3-1 and TRBJ1-1; TRBD1 matches 11 bases. The CDR3 consists of 15 residues. V lost 4 bases, J lost 3 bases, and 4 bases stayed unmatched. Per germline, CDR1 LGHDT and CDR2 YNNKEL (reference sequence). CDR3 in DNA: TGTGCCAGCAGCCTCCGGGACAGGGGGGACACTGAAGCTTTCTTT. Residues: CASSLRDRGDTEAFF.

In this sample, this clonotype turned up a few times. The J gene is TRBJ1-6, the V gene TRBV20-1, with D perhaps TRBD1 (5 bases). Per germline, CDR1 DFQATT and CDR2 SNEGSKA (reference sequence). The V end lost 3 bases, the J end lost 7 bases, and 16 bases lay between the germline ends. The CDR3 covers 15 residues. DNA of the CDR3: TGCAGTGCTAGGGTGGGCCACGGGGGAAATTCACCCCTCCACTTT. This sequence encodes CSARVGHGGNSPLHF.

The V gene is TRBV20-1, the J gene TRBJ1-2; possibly TRBD1 for D (6 bases). The CDR3 length is 14 residues. With 8 bases removed from V and 4 bases from J, the gap between germline ends came to 20 bases. CDR1 is DFQATT and CDR2 is SNEGSKA in the germline V gene (reference sequence). The CDR3 coding sequence is TGCAGTCCCTCCCAGATAGGGGGTTCCTATGGCTACACCTTC. Translating it yields CSPSQIGGSYGYTF.

This sequence joins TRBV12-3 or TRBV12-4 and TRBJ2-5, with D perhaps assigned TRBD1 or TRBD2 (5 bases each). Trimming stripped 2 bases from V and 1 base from J, with 11 bases between. The CDR3 spans 15 residues. This CDR3 is CASSLRDGGQETQYF. The CDR3 bases are TGTGCCAGCAGTTTAAGAGATGGGGGCCAAGAGACCCAGTACTTC.

This clonotype has just a few counts. The J gene is TRBJ1-4, the V gene TRBV12-3 or TRBV12-4; D is unresolved. This CDR3 has 16 residues. Trimming removed 0 bases at V and 5 bases at J, with 13 bases between. CDR3 DNA: TGTGCCAGCAGTTTAGCGGAGGCAGGATCAAATGAAAAACTGTTTTTT. The encoded protein is CASSLAEAGSNEKLFF.

The chain has TRBV2 and TRBJ2-5, with no clear D. The CDR3 has 11 amino acids. Trimming removed 8 bases from V and 5 bases from J, with 9 bases in between. Germline V gene data show CDR1 as SNHLY and CDR2 as FYNNEI. Written as DNA, the CDR3 is TGTGCCAGCGGGGTCTTTGAGACCCAGTACTTC. Translating it yields CASGVFETQYF.

The genes are TRBV30 and TRBJ2-2; 13 nucleotides agree with TRBD2. The V gene end was trimmed by 7 bases and the J gene end by 2 bases; junction bases not matched to a gene: 10. The CDR3 contains 17 residues. Germline V gene lookup returns CDR1 GTSNPN and CDR2 SVGIG (reference sequence). CDR3 coding DNA: TGTGCCTATAAACAGGGACTAGCGGGACCTAACACCGGGGAGCTGTTTTTT. Amino acid sequence: CAYKQGLAGPNTGELFF.

The rearrangement uses TRBV20-1 and TRBJ2-7; 12 nucleotides line up with TRBD2. CDR1 and CDR2 (germline): DFQATT, SNEGSKA (reference sequence). The CDR3 sequence is 13 residues long. V gave up 6 bases and J gave up 7 bases; unmatched junction bases: 7. The DNA of the CDR3 is TGCAGTGCGCCCGGGACTAGCGGGTTGGAGCAGTACTTC. Its translation: CSAPGTSGLEQYF.

This clonotype was detected a few times. The chain combines TRBV20-1 with TRBJ1-3; 8 bases are shared with TRBD1. The CDR3 is 16 residues long. J gave up 1 base and V 0 bases, and 5 bases lay outside the gene matches. CDR1 and CDR2 from the germline V gene are DFQATT and SNEGSKA (reference sequence). Here the CDR3 DNA reads TGCAGTGCTAGAGACATACAGGGGGAATCTGGAAACACCATATATTTT. It yields the protein CSARDIQGESGNTIYF.

The chain is built from TRBV25-1 and TRBJ2-7, with D perhaps TRBD1 (5 bases). V was shortened by 5 bases and J by 2 bases, with 13 bases between the two germline ends. The CDR3 consists of 14 residues. Looked up from germline, CDR1 is MGHDK and CDR2 is SYGVNS. The CDR3 DNA follows: TGTGCCAGCAGTCGTCATGGGGCAGCCTACGAGCAGTACTTC. As protein: CASSRHGAAYEQYF.

This clonotype appeared a few times. The chain carries TRBV10-3 and TRBJ2-5; D remains unclear. Germline V gene data show CDR1 as ENHRY and CDR2 as SYGVKD. This CDR3 spans 16 amino acids. Trimming took off 3 bases at V and 5 bases at J, with 19 bases between the two ends. This chain's CDR3 is CAISEGRPKGWETQYF. The CDR3 DNA follows: TGTGCCATCAGTGAAGGGCGTCCTAAGGGATGGGAGACCCAGTACTTC.

The genes are TRBV5-1 and TRBJ2-1; TRBD2 matches 12 bases. The CDR3 has 16 amino acids. Germline values: CDR1 SGHRS, CDR2 YFSETQ. With V trimmed by 1 base and J by 7 bases, 6 bases remained unmatched. The CDR3 nucleotides are TGCGCCAGCAGCTTGAGGACTAGCGGGAATAGGAATGAGCAGTTCTTC. It specifies CASSLRTSGNRNEQFF.

V and J are TRBV21-1 and TRBJ2-7; TRBD2, the D gene given by the table, was not confirmed from the DNA. TRBV21-1 is annotated as a pseudogene. This CDR3 contains 12 residues. In nucleotides, the CDR3 is TGTGCCAGCAGCAAAGAAACGGGCCGGCAGTACTTC. This translates into CASSKETGRQYF.